The 27 T cell receptor beta chains below were found in one sample sequenced in a study of T cell repertoires in cytomegalovirus infection. TCRdb re-derived calls from the reads in MiXCR, one entry per CDR3 protein. Of approximately 100,000 distinct CDR3 sequences listed, about a quarter were seen once; the top ten hold 30% to 40%. The material sequenced was CD8+ T cells from PBMCs. The receptors come from a human donor in good health (CMV status not recorded). Some clones in this sample may be carry-over from other donors' samples.

This clonotype was detected ten times or more. The rearrangement uses TRBV7-9 and TRBJ2-7; 8 bases map to TRBD1. The germline V gene has CDR1 SEHNR and CDR2 FQNEAQ (reference sequence). The ends lost 5 bases at V and 2 bases at J; junction bases unmatched: 8. This CDR3 has 15 amino acids. CDR3 nucleotide sequence: TGTGCCAGCAGCCCCCGACAGGGGACGGCCTACGAGCAGTACTTC. It is translated as CASSPRQGTAYEQYF.

V and J are TRBV5-6 and TRBJ2-1; D is possibly TRBD1 (5 bases). This CDR3 has 15 amino acids. V shed 0 bases and J shed 0 bases, with 7 bases lying between them. From germline, CDR1 is SGHDT and CDR2 YYEEEE. The chain's CDR3 is CASSLDRISYNEQFF. The CDR3 nucleotides are TGTGCCAGCAGCTTGGACAGGATCTCCTACAATGAGCAGTTCTTC.

V gene TRBV19 combines with J gene TRBJ2-1; D uncertain. CDR3 size: 15 residues. Germline V gene lookup returns CDR1 LNHDA and CDR2 SQIVND (reference sequence). Trimming took off 3 bases at V and 0 bases at J, with 9 bases between the two ends. CDR3 region: CASSILLTSYNEQFF. The CDR3 DNA follows: TGTGCCAGTAGTATTCTCCTTACCTCCTACAATGAGCAGTTCTTC.

This clonotype was observed a few times. The chain is built from TRBV7-9 and TRBJ2-1; 12 bases align to TRBD2. Germline trimming cut 8 bases from V and 2 bases from J; bases unmatched to any gene: 4. This CDR3 has 15 amino acids. Germline CDR1 reads SEHNR; CDR2 reads FQNEAQ (reference sequence). In DNA, the CDR3 is TGTGCCAGCGGTAGACTAGCGGGGGCCTACAATGAGCAGTTCTTC. Translated: CASGRLAGAYNEQFF.

The V gene is TRBV7-9, the J gene TRBJ2-7; a weak D match, TRBD1 (5 bases). The V gene's germline CDR1 is SEHNR and CDR2 FQNEAQ (reference sequence). This CDR3 is built from 15 residues. V was cut by 5 bases and J by 3 bases, with 17 bases left in between. CDR3 amino acids: CASSQQTAMIYEQYF. The CDR3 nucleotides read TGTGCCAGCAGCCAACAGACAGCTATGATCTACGAGCAGTACTTC.

This clonotype was detected only a few times. The V and J genes are TRBV5-1 and TRBJ2-7, with 7 bases lining up with TRBD1. With 4 bases clipped from V and 2 bases from J, the junction kept 9 bases outside the gene matches. This CDR3 has 15 amino acids. Per the germline V gene, CDR1 is SGHRS and CDR2 is YFSETQ. In DNA, the CDR3 is TGCGCCAGCAGCGGGGACAGAGTTAAACCCTACGAGCAGTACTTC. This sequence encodes CASSGDRVKPYEQYF. The full variable domain, its missing parts supplied by reference TRBV5-1 and TRBJ2-7, is KAGVTQTPRYLIKTRGQQVTLSCSPISGHRSVSWYQQTPGQGLQFLFEYFSETQRNKGNFPGRFSGRQFSNSRSEMNVSTLELGDSALYLCASSGDRVKPYEQYFGPGTRLTVT.

This clonotype was seen a handful of times. The chain has TRBV13 and TRBJ2-2; a possible D gene is TRBD1 (8 bases). This CDR3 comprises 15 residues. The ends were cut back, 6 bases at V and 7 bases at J, with 18 bases in the middle. Germline CDR1 PRHDT, CDR2 FYEKMQ (reference sequence). Here the CDR3 DNA reads TGTGCCAGCAGACCACCGACAGGGGAGGGCGGGGAGCTGTTTTTT. Translation: CASRPPTGEGGELFF. Full variable domain (missing parts from reference TRBV13 and TRBJ2-2): AAGVIQSPRHLIKEKRETATLKCYPIPRHDTVYWYQQGPGQDPQFLISFYEKMQSDKGSIPDRFSAQQFSDYHSELNMSSLELGDSALYFCASRPPTGEGGELFFGEGSRLTVL.

The rearrangement uses TRBV6-2 or TRBV6-3 and TRBJ1-2, with D tentatively TRBD1 (5 bases). Germline V gene lookup returns CDR1 MNHEY and CDR2 SVGEGT. The CDR3 has 14 amino acids. Trimming took 2 bases from V and 4 from J, leaving 11 bases between them. The CDR3 DNA reads TGTGCCAGCAGTTACGGGGCAACGGGCTATGGCTACACCTTC. Its protein is CASSYGATGYGYTF.

This clonotype was recorded many times. The rearrangement joins TRBV7-8 to TRBJ2-7; TRBD2 matches 13 bases. The CDR3 loop spans 17 amino acids. The ends lost 8 bases at V and 6 bases at J; junction bases unmatched: 16. Germline V gene sequence: CDR1 SGHVS, CDR2 FQNEAQ. The CDR3 here is CASQQATSGRALGEQYF. CDR3 DNA sequence: TGTGCCAGCCAGCAGGCTACTAGCGGGAGGGCCCTCGGCGAGCAGTACTTC.

This clonotype was seen repeatedly, ten times or more. This chain uses TRBV20-1 with TRBJ2-7; TRBD1 might be the D (6 bases). Trimming took off 3 bases at V and 1 base at J, with 13 bases between the two ends. CDR1 is DFQATT, CDR2 SNEGSKA, per germline (reference sequence). The CDR3 loop spans 14 amino acids. The CDR3 region is CSARDDRSSYEQYF. Here the CDR3 DNA reads TGCAGTGCTAGGGACGACAGGTCTTCCTACGAGCAGTACTTC.

This clonotype appeared many times. This rearrangement joins TRBV7-8 to TRBJ2-1; tentatively, D is TRBD1 (6 bases). From germline, CDR1 is SGHVS and CDR2 FQNEAQ. The CDR3 runs to 16 residues. Trimming removed 3 bases from V and 0 bases from J, with 12 bases in between. The CDR3 is CASSLTGLSSYNEQFF. CDR3 nucleotide sequence: TGTGCCAGCAGCTTGACAGGCCTAAGCTCCTACAATGAGCAGTTCTTC.

V usage is TRBV7-2 and J usage is TRBJ2-1; TRBD1 is a possible D gene (6 bases). Trimming removed 1 base from V and 4 bases from J, with 23 bases in between. The CDR3 extends over 19 amino acids. Germline-derived CDR1 and CDR2 are SGHTA and FQGNSA. The CDR3 nucleotides are TGTGCCAGCAGCTTAGTCGGTTCAGTCAGGGGAAGACCTTACAATGAGCAGTTCTTC. Its translation: CASSLVGSVRGRPYNEQFF.

For the CDR3, the DNA is TGTGCCAGCAGTTACGACAGGGAAGGCTACGAGCAGTACTTC. Encoded protein: CASSYDREGYEQYF. This chain joins TRBV6-5 and TRBJ2-7; 7 bases are a match to TRBD1. CDR1 is MNHEY, CDR2 SVGAGI, per germline. V shed 2 bases and J 3 bases; nucleotides not matched to a gene: 4. The CDR3 consists of 14 residues.

The chain recombines TRBV20-1 with TRBJ1-3; 7 nucleotides line up with TRBD1. The ends lost 6 bases at V and 0 bases at J; junction bases unmatched: 5. The germline V gene encodes CDR1 DFQATT and CDR2 SNEGSKA (reference sequence). This CDR3 region has 14 residues. The CDR3 spells CSARDRSSGNTIYF. Here the CDR3 DNA reads TGCAGTGCAAGGGACAGAAGCTCTGGAAACACCATATATTTT.

The V call is TRBV6-5, the J call TRBJ2-5, with D tentatively TRBD2 (6 bases). The CDR3 has 14 amino acids. Germline values: CDR1 MNHEY, CDR2 SVGAGI. Trimming removed 3 bases from V and 1 base from J, with 9 bases in between. DNA of the CDR3: TGTGCCAGCAGTTATCTGGGGGGCCAAGAGACCCAGTACTTC. Amino acid sequence: CASSYLGGQETQYF.

This chain connects TRBV20-1 to TRBJ1-2; 9 bases fit TRBD1. V gave up 0 bases and J gave up 8 bases; unmatched junction bases: 7. The germline V gene encodes CDR1 DFQATT and CDR2 SNEGSKA (reference sequence). The CDR3 has 14 residues. The CDR3 region is CSARDPRTGVGYTF. The CDR3, as DNA: TGCAGTGCTAGAGACCCCAGGACAGGGGTCGGCTACACCTTC.

The V and J genes are TRBV6-2 or TRBV6-3 and TRBJ1-2; D ambiguous. The ends were cut back, 2 bases at V and 2 bases at J, with 6 bases in the middle. The CDR3 runs 13 residues. Germline values: CDR1 MNHEY, CDR2 SVGEGT. CDR3 nucleotides: TGTGCCAGCAGTTACCTAGGGAACTATGGCTACACCTTC. It specifies CASSYLGNYGYTF.

This clonotype was counted at least ten times. The genes are TRBV7-2 and TRBJ2-7; D is unclear. CDR3 length: 14 amino acids. From germline, CDR1 is SGHTA and CDR2 FQGNSA. V lost 5 bases and J 4 bases, leaving 15 bases between the germline ends. The CDR3 region is CASSPYLGPYEQYF. The CDR3 nucleotides are TGTGCCAGCAGCCCGTATCTCGGGCCTTACGAGCAGTACTTC.

This clonotype was seen ten or more times. The junction departs from the called germline gene at one end, perhaps through a read error. V gene TRBV7-2 combines with J gene TRBJ2-7; 14 nucleotides match TRBD2. CDR1 and CDR2 from the germline V gene are SGHTA and FQGNSA. The CDR3 is 17 amino acids. The CDR3 region has the DNA TGTGCCAGCACCTTAGGACTAGCGGGAGGTCGTTCCTACGAGCAGTACTTC. This codes for CASTLGLAGGRSYEQYF.

The chain links TRBV11-2 to TRBJ2-3; D unresolved. The CDR3 runs to 15 residues. The germline V gene has CDR1 SGHAT and CDR2 FQNNGV. The V and J ends lost 1 base and 4 bases respectively, with 12 bases between them. The CDR3 DNA follows: TGTGCCAGCAGCTTAGTGGTAGGGTGGGCAGATACGCAGTATTTT. Its translation: CASSLVVGWADTQYF.

V is TRBV4-1 and J is TRBJ2-1, with 8 bases lining up with TRBD2. CDR3 length: 15 amino acids. CDR1 is MGHRA and CDR2 is YSYEKL in the germline V gene. J gave up 9 bases and V 0 bases, and 7 bases lay outside the gene matches. The CDR3 reads CASSQELREGLEQFF. DNA of the CDR3: TGCGCCAGCAGCCAAGAGTTACGGGAGGGCCTTGAGCAGTTCTTC.

The chain has TRBV9 and TRBJ2-7; D is perhaps TRBD1 or TRBD2 (6 bases each). Germline V gene lookup returns CDR1 SGDLS and CDR2 YYNGEE. This CDR3 region has 14 residues. V was trimmed by 0 bases and J by 2 bases, leaving 9 bases between them. CDR3 amino acids: CASSVGRGPYEQYF. Here the CDR3 DNA reads TGTGCCAGCAGCGTAGGTCGGGGGCCCTACGAGCAGTACTTC.

This clonotype came up a few times. This rearrangement joins TRBV19 to TRBJ1-6; D may be TRBD1 (6 bases). Germline V gene sequence: CDR1 LNHDA, CDR2 SQIVND (reference sequence). The CDR3 is made up of 13 amino acids. With 5 bases removed from V and 12 bases from J, the gap between germline ends came to 14 bases. Here the CDR3 reads CASSAGQPRPLHF. In DNA form, the CDR3 reads TGTGCCAGTAGTGCCGGACAGCCAAGACCCCTCCACTTT.

The chain is built from TRBV6-1 and TRBJ2-2; D call uncertain. CDR1 and CDR2 from the germline V gene are MNHNS and SASEGT. This CDR3 spans 12 amino acids. The germline V and J ends were trimmed by 6 bases and 7 bases, with 9 bases remaining between them. CDR3 DNA: TGTGCCAGCAGCCCGACCAGCGGGGAGCTGTTTTTT. It translates to CASSPTSGELFF.

This clonotype occurred many times. The chain links TRBV7-2 to TRBJ2-7; D gene uncertain. Germline V gene data show CDR1 as SGHTA and CDR2 as FQGNSA. Trimming shortened V by 5 bases and J by 5 bases, and 13 bases separated the two germline ends. This CDR3 region has 13 residues. This CDR3 is CASSLLGSDEQYF. The CDR3 DNA is TGTGCCAGCAGCCTCCTCGGATCGGACGAGCAGTACTTC. Filled out from reference TRBV7-2 and TRBJ2-7, the complete variable domain reads GAGVSQSPSNKVTEKGKDVELRCDPISGHTALYWYRQSLGQGLEFLIYFQGNSAPDKSGLPSDRFSAERTGGSVSTLTIQRTQQEDSAVYLCASSLLGSDEQYFGPGTRLTVT.

The V and J genes are TRBV4-1 and TRBJ1-6; D gene unclear. The CDR3 runs 16 residues. CDR1 is MGHRA, CDR2 YSYEKL, per germline. Trimming took 0 bases from V and 0 from J, leaving 6 bases between them. CDR3 protein: CASSQDDISYNSPLHF. CDR3 sequence (DNA): TGCGCCAGCAGCCAAGATGACATCTCCTATAATTCACCCCTCCACTTT.

The chain carries TRBV12-3 or TRBV12-4 and TRBJ2-5; D gene unclear. The CDR3 length is 13 residues. V gave up 2 bases and J gave up 3 bases, with 7 bases separating them. This chain's CDR3 is CASSLIGKETQYF. The CDR3 bases are TGTGCCAGCAGTTTAATAGGAAAAGAGACCCAGTACTTC.